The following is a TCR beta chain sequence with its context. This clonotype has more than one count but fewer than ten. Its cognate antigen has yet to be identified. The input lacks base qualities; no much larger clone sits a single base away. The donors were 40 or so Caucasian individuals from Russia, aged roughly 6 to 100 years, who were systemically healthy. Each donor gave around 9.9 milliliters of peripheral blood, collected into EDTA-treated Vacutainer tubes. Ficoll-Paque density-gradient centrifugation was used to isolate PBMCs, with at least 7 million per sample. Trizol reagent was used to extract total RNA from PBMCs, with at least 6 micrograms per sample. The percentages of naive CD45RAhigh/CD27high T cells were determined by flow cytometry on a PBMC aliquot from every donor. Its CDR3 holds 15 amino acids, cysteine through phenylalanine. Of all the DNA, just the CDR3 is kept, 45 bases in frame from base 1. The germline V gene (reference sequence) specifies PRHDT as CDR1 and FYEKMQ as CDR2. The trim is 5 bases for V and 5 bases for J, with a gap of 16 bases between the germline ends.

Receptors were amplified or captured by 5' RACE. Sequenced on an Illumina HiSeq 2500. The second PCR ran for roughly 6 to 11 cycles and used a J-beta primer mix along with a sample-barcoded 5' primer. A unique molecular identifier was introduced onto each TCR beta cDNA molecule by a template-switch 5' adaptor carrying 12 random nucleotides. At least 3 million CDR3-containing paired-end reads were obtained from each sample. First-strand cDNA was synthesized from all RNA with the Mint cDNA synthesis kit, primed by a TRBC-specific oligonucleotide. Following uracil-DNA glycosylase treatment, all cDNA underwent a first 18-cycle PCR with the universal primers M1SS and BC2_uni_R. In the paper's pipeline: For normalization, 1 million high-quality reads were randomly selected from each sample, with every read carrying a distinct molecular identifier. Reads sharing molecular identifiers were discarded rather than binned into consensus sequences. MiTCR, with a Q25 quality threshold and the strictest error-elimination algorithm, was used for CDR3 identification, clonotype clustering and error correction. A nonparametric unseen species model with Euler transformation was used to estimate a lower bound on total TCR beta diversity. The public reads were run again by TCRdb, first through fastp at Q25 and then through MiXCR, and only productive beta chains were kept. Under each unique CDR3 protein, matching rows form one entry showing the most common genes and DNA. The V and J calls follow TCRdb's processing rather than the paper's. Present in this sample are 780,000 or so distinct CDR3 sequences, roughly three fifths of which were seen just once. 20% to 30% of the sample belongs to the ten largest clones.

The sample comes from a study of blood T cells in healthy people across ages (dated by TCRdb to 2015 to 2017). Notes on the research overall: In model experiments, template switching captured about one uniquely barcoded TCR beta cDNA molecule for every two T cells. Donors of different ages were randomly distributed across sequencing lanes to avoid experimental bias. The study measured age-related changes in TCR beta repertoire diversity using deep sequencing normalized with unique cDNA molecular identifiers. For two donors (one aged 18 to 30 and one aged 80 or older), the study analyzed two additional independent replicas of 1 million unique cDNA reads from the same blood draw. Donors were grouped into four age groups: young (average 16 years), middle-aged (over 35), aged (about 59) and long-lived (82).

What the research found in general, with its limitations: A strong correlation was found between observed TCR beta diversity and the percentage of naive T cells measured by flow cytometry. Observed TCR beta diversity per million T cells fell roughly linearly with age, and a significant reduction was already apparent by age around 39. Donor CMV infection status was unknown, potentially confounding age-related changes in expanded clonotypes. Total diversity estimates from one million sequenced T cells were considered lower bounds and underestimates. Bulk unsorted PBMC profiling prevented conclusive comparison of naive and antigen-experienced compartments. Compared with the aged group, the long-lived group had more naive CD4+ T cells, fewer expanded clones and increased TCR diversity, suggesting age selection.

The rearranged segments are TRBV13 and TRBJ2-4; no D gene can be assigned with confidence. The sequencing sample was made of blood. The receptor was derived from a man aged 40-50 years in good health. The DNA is TGTGCCAGCAGCAGCATCGGCACTACCGAAAACATTCAGTACTTC. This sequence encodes CASSSIGTTENIQYF.